This T cell receptor beta chain was retrieved from a study of blood T cells in healthy people across ages. The sample holds a few counts of this clonotype. Its antigen is unidentified. It was with a sample-barcoded 5' primer and a J-beta primer mix that a second PCR of about 7 to 12 cycles was run. Each cDNA molecule was tagged by a template-switch adaptor with 12 random nucleotides. TCRdb re-called the 5' RACE reads with MiXCR, one entry per CDR3 protein. Here the sample spans some 900,000 distinct CDR3 sequences, around 48% being singletons. Study-level points and caveats: The long-lived group displayed more naive CD4+ cells, plus higher diversity, than the aged donors did. Roughly linear age-related decline in beta diversity appeared, significant by age 40. Diversity was estimated from one million T cells, and these estimates were considered underestimates.

The receptor comes from a man aged 25 to 40 in good health. The specimen sequenced was blood.

In DNA form, the CDR3 reads TGTGCCAGCAGTCATACCACTGAAGCTTTCTTT. Residues: CASSHTTEAFF. The J gene is TRBJ1-1, the V gene TRBV28, with D uncertain. This CDR3 contains 11 residues. Looked up from germline, CDR1 is MDHEN and CDR2 is SYDVKM. V lost 5 bases and J 4 bases, leaving 5 bases between the germline ends. Using reference TRBV28 and TRBJ1-1 for the parts outside the CDR3, the full variable domain is DVKVTQSSRYLVKRTGEKVFLECVQDMDHENMFWYRQDPGLGLRLIYFSYDVKMKEKGDIPEGYSVSREKKERFSLILESASTNQTSMYLCASSHTTEAFFGQGTRLTVV.